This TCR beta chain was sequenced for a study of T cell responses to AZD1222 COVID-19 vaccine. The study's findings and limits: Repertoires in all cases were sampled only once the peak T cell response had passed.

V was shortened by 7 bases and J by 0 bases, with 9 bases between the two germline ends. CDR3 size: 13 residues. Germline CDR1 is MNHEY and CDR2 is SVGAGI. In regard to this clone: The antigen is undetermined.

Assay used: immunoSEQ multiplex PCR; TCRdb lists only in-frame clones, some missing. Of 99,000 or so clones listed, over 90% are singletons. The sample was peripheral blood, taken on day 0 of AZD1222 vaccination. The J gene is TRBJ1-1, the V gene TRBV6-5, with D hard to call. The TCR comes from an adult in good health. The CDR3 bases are TGTGCCAGCAAAAGAGAAATGAACACTGAAGCTTTCTTT. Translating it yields CASKREMNTEAFF.